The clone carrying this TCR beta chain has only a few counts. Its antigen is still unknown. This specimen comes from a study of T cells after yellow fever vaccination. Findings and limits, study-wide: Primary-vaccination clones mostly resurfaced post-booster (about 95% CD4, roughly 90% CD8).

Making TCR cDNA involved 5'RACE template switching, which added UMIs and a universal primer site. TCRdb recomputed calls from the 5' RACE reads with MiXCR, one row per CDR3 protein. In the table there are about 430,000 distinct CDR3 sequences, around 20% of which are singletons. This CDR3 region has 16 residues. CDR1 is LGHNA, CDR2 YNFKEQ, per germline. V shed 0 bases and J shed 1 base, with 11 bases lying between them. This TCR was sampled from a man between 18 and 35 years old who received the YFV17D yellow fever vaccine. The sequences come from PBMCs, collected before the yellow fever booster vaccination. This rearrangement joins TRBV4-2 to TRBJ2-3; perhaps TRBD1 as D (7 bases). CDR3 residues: CASSQDGGTGTDTQYF. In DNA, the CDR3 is TGTGCCAGCAGCCAAGATGGAGGGACAGGCACAGATACGCAGTATTTT.